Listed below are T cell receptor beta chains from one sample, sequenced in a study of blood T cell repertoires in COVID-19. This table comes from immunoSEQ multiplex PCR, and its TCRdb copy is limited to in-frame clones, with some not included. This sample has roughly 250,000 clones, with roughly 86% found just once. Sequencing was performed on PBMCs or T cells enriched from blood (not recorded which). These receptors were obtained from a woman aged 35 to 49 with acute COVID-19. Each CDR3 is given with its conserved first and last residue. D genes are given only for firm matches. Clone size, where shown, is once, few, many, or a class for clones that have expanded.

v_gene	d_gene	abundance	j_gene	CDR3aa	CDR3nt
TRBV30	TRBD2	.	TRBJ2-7	CAWTWSSGLYEQYF	TGTGCCTGGACGTGGAGTAGCGGGTTATACGAGCAGTACTTC
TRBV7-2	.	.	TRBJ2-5	CASSLGPGVTQYF	TGTGCCAGCAGCTTAGGTCCGGGGGTGACCCAGTACTTC
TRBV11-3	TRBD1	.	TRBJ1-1	CASSLQGQTGHTEAFF	TGTGCCAGCAGCTTGCAAGGGCAGACAGGGCACACTGAAGCTTTCTTT
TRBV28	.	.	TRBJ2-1	CASSLLPRYNEQFF	TGTGCCAGCAGTTTACTCCCCAGGTACAATGAGCAGTTCTTC
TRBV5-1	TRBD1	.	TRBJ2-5	CASYRDRGRETQYF	TGCGCCAGCTACCGGGACAGGGGGCGAGAGACCCAGTACTTC
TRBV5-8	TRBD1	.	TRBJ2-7	CASSRLGQGLVEQYF	TGTGCCAGCAGCCGCCTGGGACAGGGGTTGGTCGAGCAGTACTTC
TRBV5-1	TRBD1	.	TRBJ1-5	CASSVTGDANQPQHF	TGCGCCAGCAGCGTGACAGGGGATGCCAATCAGCCCCAGCATTTT
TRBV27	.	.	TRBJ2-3	CASRNRASTDTQYF	TGTGCCAGCAGAAACAGGGCTAGCACAGATACGCAGTATTTT
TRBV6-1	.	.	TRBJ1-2	CASSEVTGLAYGYTF	TGTGCCAGCAGTGAAGTAACAGGGTTGGCCTATGGCTACACCTTC
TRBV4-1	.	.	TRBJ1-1	CASSVPGHLNTEAFF	TGCGCCAGCAGCGTACCGGGACACCTGAACACTGAAGCTTTCTTT
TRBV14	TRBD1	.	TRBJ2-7	CASSHRRQGYEQYF	TGTGCCAGCAGCCACCGACGACAGGGCTACGAGCAGTACTTC
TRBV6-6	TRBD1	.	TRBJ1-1	CASRDRTGASEAFF	TGTGCCAGCAGGGACAGGACAGGGGCATCTGAAGCTTTCTTT
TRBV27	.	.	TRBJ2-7	CASGSSPYEQYF	TGTGCCAGCGGGAGTAGTCCCTACGAGCAGTACTTC
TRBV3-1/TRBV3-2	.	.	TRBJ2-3	CASSQDQMTDTQYF	TGTGCCAGCAGCCAAGATCAGATGACAGATACGCAGTATTTT
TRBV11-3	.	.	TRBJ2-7	CASSLGRSGAYEQYF	TGTGCCAGCAGCTTAGGTCGTAGCGGTGCCTACGAGCAGTACTTC
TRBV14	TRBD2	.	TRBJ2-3	CASSQIPAGVGRDTQYF	TGTGCCAGCAGCCAAATCCCAGCGGGAGTCGGGAGAGATACGCAGTATTTT
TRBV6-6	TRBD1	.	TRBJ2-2	CASSPWDSRTNTGELFF	TGTGCCAGCAGTCCCTGGGACAGCCGGACGAACACCGGGGAGCTGTTTTTT
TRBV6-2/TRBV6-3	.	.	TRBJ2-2	CASSYLFGLAGSPPGSCFF	.
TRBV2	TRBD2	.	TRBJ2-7	CASNPGLAGDRQYF	TGTGCCAGCAACCCGGGACTAGCGGGAGATAGGCAGTACTTC
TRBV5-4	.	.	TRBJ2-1	CASSLRGRHGNEQFF	TGTGCCAGCAGCTTGCGGGGTCGTCATGGTAATGAGCAGTTCTTC
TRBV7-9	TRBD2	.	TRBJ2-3	CASSLGTSGSADTQYF	TGTGCCAGCAGCTTAGGGACTAGCGGGAGCGCAGATACGCAGTATTTT
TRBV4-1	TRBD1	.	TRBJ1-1	CASTREGANTEAFF	TGCGCCAGCACCAGAGAGGGGGCGAACACTGAAGCTTTCTTT
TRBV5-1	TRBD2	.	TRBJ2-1	CASSPGTSSSEQFF	TGCGCCAGCAGCCCTGGGACTAGTTCTTCTGAGCAGTTCTTC
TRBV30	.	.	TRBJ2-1	CAWSVLSYEQFF	TGTGCCTGGAGTGTACTGAGTTATGAGCAGTTCTTC
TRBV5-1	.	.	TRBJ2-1	CASSRQGPGTGNEQFF	TGCGCCAGCAGCCGTCAGGGCCCAGGAACCGGCAATGAGCAGTTCTTC
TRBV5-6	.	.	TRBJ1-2	CASRGLDVYGYTF	TGTGCCAGCAGGGGGCTCGATGTCTATGGCTACACCTTC
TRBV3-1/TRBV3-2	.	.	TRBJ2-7	CASSQGLAYEQYF	TGTGCCAGCAGCCAAGGCCTAGCCTACGAGCAGTACTTC
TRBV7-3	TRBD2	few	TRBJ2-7	CASRAGVGPYEQYF	TGTGCCAGCAGAGCGGGAGTCGGGCCCTACGAGCAGTACTTC
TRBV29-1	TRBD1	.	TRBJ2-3	CSVETGTGGPRTQYF	TGCAGCGTCGAAACCGGGACAGGGGGTCCTCGTACGCAGTATTTT
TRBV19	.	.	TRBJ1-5	CASSIYAAGRQPQHF	TGTGCCAGTAGTATTTACGCGGCAGGGCGGCAGCCCCAGCATTTT
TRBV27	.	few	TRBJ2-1	CASSSGVGNEQFF	TGTGCCAGCAGTTCGGGAGTTGGTAATGAGCAGTTCTTC
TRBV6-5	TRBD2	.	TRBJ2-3	CASSYSTSGGTQYF	TGTGCCAGCAGTTACTCCACTAGCGGGGGTACGCAGTATTTT
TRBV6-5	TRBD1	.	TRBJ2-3	CASSYRQGGTDTQYF	TGTGCCAGCAGTTATAGGCAGGGGGGCACAGATACGCAGTATTTT
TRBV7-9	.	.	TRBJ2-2	CASSLGVLTNTGELFF	TGTGCCAGCAGCTTAGGTGTCCTAACGAACACCGGGGAGCTGTTTTTT
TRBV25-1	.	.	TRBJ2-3	CASSVIVAGGITDTQYF	TGTGCCAGCAGTGTGATTGTTGCAGGGGGGATAACAGATACGCAGTATTTT
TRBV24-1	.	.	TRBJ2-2	CATSDLEGFTGELFF	TGTGCCACCAGTGATTTGGAGGGATTCACCGGGGAGCTGTTTTTT
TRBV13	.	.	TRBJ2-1	CASSLRTEYNEQFF	TGTGCCAGCAGCTTGCGGACAGAATACAATGAGCAGTTCTTC
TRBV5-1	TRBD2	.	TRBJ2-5	CASSLGPSGRRETQYF	TGCGCCAGCAGCTTGGGGCCTAGCGGGAGAAGAGAGACCCAGTACTTC
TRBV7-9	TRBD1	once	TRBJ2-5	CASSQLGTGAETQYF	TGTGCCAGCAGCCAATTAGGGACAGGCGCGGAGACCCAGTACTTC
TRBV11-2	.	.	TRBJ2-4	CASRPLGGIQYF	TGTGCCAGCAGGCCGCTAGGAGGCATTCAGTACTTC
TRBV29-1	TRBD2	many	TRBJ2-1	CRWGGRGGNEQFF	TGCAGGTGGGGCGGGAGGGGCGGCAATGAGCAGTTCTTC
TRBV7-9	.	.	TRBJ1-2	CASSLEGGSNYGYTF	TGTGCCAGCAGCTTAGAGGGCGGGTCTAACTATGGCTACACCTTC
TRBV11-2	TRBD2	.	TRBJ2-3	CASSLELAESTDTQYF	TGTGCCAGCAGCTTAGAACTAGCGGAAAGCACAGATACGCAGTATTTT
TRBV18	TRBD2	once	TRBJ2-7	CASSPPRGTSGKGAYEQYF	TGTGCCAGCTCACCACCGCGGGGTACTAGCGGGAAAGGAGCCTACGAGCAGTACTTC
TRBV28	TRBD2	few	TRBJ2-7	CASRPELAGGYEQYF	TGTGCCAGCAGGCCAGAACTAGCGGGAGGCTACGAGCAGTACTTC
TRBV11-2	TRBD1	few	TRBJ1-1	CASSQGQGHRVAFF	TGTGCCAGCAGCCAGGGACAGGGTCACAGGGTGGCTTTCTTT
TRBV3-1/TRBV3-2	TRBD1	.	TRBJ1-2	CASSVGQGALSYGYTF	TGTGCCAGCAGCGTGGGACAGGGGGCGCTTAGCTATGGCTACACCTTC
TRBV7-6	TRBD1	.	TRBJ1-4	CASSPQDRDEKLFF	TGTGCCAGCAGCCCTCAAGACAGGGATGAAAAACTGTTTTTT
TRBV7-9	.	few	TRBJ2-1	CASRGTRESYNEQFF	TGTGCCAGCAGGGGCACCCGGGAGTCCTACAATGAGCAGTTCTTC